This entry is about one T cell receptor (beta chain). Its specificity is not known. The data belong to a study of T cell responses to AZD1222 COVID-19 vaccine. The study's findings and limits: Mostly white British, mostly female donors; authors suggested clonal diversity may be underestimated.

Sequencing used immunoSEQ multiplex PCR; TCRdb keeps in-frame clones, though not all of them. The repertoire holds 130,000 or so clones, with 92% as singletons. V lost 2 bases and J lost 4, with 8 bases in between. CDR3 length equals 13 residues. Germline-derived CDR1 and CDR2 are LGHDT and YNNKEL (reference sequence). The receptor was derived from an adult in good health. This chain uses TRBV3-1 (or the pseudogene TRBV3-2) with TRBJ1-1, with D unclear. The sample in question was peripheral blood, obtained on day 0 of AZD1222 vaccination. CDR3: CASSQSQGTEAFF. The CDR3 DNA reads TGTGCCAGCAGCCAATCCCAAGGCACTGAAGCTTTCTTT.